This T cell receptor (beta chain) came from a study of T cells in localized non-small cell lung cancer. Sequenced by immunoSEQ multiplex PCR; TCRdb stores in-frame clones only, minus some. The data show tens of thousands of clones, 86% seen once. This clone was observed a few times. Looked up from germline, CDR1 is SGDLS and CDR2 is YYNGEE. V shed 2 bases and J shed 8 bases, with 19 bases lying between them. The length of the CDR3 is 15 residues. The chain employs TRBV9 and TRBJ1-1, with D unresolved. This receptor was identified in a male donor at least 60 years old with stage III squamous cell lung carcinoma. The sequenced sample was peripheral blood, obtained before any cancer treatment. The CDR3 here is CASSVRGDWVSEAFF. As DNA, the CDR3 is TGTGCCAGCAGCGTCCGTGGGGATTGGGTTTCAGAAGCTTTCTTT.